Listed below are T cell receptor beta chains from one sample, sequenced in a study of shared clonotypes between healthy human individuals. Clones were read by immunoSEQ multiplex PCR, and TCRdb kept only the in-frame ones, dropping some. The sample comprises 2,500,000 or so clones, about 90% of which are singletons, and more than 0.35% rests with the top ten. Material: naive CD4+ T cells from PBMCs. These receptors originate from a man aged 18-30 years in good health. Some clones in this sample may be carry-over from other donors' samples. The CDR3 runs from the conserved cysteine through the conserved F or W. A D gene is named only where the DNA matches it firmly. Not every row has a clone size; where given, it reads once, few, many or a size class.

D gene: .; V gene: TRBV6-5; J gene: TRBJ2-7; clone size: .; CDR3 DNA: TGTGCCAGCAGTTACAGCGGGCAGTGGAGCTCCTACGAGCAGTACTTC; CDR3 protein: CASSYSGQWSSYEQYF
D gene: .; V gene: TRBV28; J gene: TRBJ1-1; clone size: .; CDR3 DNA: TGTGCCAGCAGTTTAGGCGCGGAGGGAAGCGCTGAAGCTTTCTTT; CDR3 protein: CASSLGAEGSAEAFF
D gene: .; V gene: TRBV5-1; J gene: TRBJ1-3; clone size: .; CDR3 DNA: TGCGCCAGCGCGCCGGGAACGACTGGAAACACCATATATTTT; CDR3 protein: CASAPGTTGNTIYF
D gene: .; V gene: TRBV29-1; J gene: TRBJ2-1; clone size: .; CDR3 DNA: TGCAGCGTTGCCCTGGGCATTTCAAGTGGTGAGCAGTTCTTC; CDR3 protein: CSVALGISSGEQFF
D gene: TRBD1; V gene: TRBV14; J gene: TRBJ2-5; clone size: .; CDR3 DNA: TGTGCCAGCAGCCGATGGACAGGGGGCCGGCAAGAGACCCAGTACTTC; CDR3 protein: CASSRWTGGRQETQYF
D gene: .; V gene: TRBV28; J gene: TRBJ1-4; clone size: .; CDR3 DNA: TGTGCCAGCAGTCCGGGGGGGGCATATAATGAAAAACTGTTTTTT; CDR3 protein: CASSPGGAYNEKLFF
D gene: .; V gene: TRBV13; J gene: TRBJ2-5; clone size: .; CDR3 DNA: TGTGCCAGCAGCTTAGACCCGAGAGAGACCCAGTACTTC; CDR3 protein: CASSLDPRETQYF
D gene: TRBD2; V gene: TRBV5-1; J gene: TRBJ2-5; clone size: .; CDR3 DNA: TGCGCCAGCAGCTTGACTGGCGGGAGGGCCGGGGAGACCCAGTACTTC; CDR3 protein: CASSLTGGRAGETQYF
D gene: TRBD2; V gene: TRBV5-5; J gene: TRBJ2-1; clone size: .; CDR3 DNA: TGTGCCAGCAGCCACACGCTAGCGGTGGGCAATGAGCAGTTCTTC; CDR3 protein: CASSHTLAVGNEQFF
D gene: TRBD2; V gene: TRBV10-3; J gene: TRBJ2-2; clone size: .; CDR3 DNA: TGTGCCATCAGTGATCCAGCGGGAGGTCGGGGGCCCACCGGGGAGCTGTTTTTT; CDR3 protein: CAISDPAGGRGPTGELFF
D gene: .; V gene: TRBV6-5; J gene: TRBJ1-2; clone size: .; CDR3 DNA: TGTGCCAGCAGCAGGAGGACAGCTAACTATGGCTACACCTTC; CDR3 protein: CASSRRTANYGYTF
D gene: TRBD1; V gene: TRBV28; J gene: TRBJ1-2; clone size: .; CDR3 DNA: TGTGCCAGCAGAATTAGACAGGGGAGCGGCTACACCTTC; CDR3 protein: CASRIRQGSGYTF
D gene: TRBD1; V gene: TRBV4-2; J gene: TRBJ2-6; clone size: .; CDR3 DNA: TGTGCCAGCAGTGAAGAGCCTCAGGGGGCTACTGGGGCCAACGTCCTGACTTTC; CDR3 protein: CASSEEPQGATGANVLTF
D gene: TRBD1; V gene: TRBV6-5; J gene: TRBJ2-7; clone size: .; CDR3 DNA: TGTGCCAGCAAAAGGTCAGGAGGACAGGGACTCGAGCAGTACTTC; CDR3 protein: CASKRSGGQGLEQYF
D gene: .; V gene: TRBV5-1; J gene: TRBJ1-2; clone size: few; CDR3 DNA: TGCGCCAGCAGCTGGGGCCCGACGTTGGGTGGCTACACCTTC; CDR3 protein: CASSWGPTLGGYTF
D gene: .; V gene: TRBV6-6; J gene: TRBJ1-5; clone size: .; CDR3 DNA: TGTGCCAGCAGTGACGCCGGAGGGAATCAGCCCCAGCATTTT; CDR3 protein: CASSDAGGNQPQHF
D gene: .; V gene: TRBV5-4; J gene: TRBJ1-3; clone size: .; CDR3 DNA: TGTGCCAGCAGCCTTGGCGGCGACGTAAACTCTGGAAACACCATATATTTT; CDR3 protein: CASSLGGDVNSGNTIYF
D gene: .; V gene: TRBV6-6; J gene: TRBJ2-7; clone size: .; CDR3 DNA: TGTGCCAGCAGGAGGACGGTGAGCTCCTACGAGCAGTACTTC; CDR3 protein: CASRRTVSSYEQYF
D gene: .; V gene: TRBV11-2; J gene: TRBJ2-2; clone size: .; CDR3 DNA: TGTGCCAGCAGCTCGGAGATACAGGGGGAGCTGTTTTTT; CDR3 protein: CASSSEIQGELFF
D gene: .; V gene: TRBV2; J gene: TRBJ2-3; clone size: once; CDR3 DNA: TGTGCCAGATCTGCTGGTGGGTTTCGAATCACAGATACGCAGTATTTT; CDR3 protein: CARSAGGFRITDTQYF
D gene: TRBD2; V gene: TRBV7-2; J gene: TRBJ2-1; clone size: .; CDR3 DNA: TGTGCCAGCAAGCCGGAGGGACTAGCGACTTACAATGAGCAGTTCTTC; CDR3 protein: CASKPEGLATYNEQFF
D gene: .; V gene: TRBV4-1; J gene: TRBJ1-1; clone size: .; CDR3 DNA: TGCGCCAGCAGTTACGGTCCTCTCCGGGACACTGAAGCTTTCTTT; CDR3 protein: CASSYGPLRDTEAFF